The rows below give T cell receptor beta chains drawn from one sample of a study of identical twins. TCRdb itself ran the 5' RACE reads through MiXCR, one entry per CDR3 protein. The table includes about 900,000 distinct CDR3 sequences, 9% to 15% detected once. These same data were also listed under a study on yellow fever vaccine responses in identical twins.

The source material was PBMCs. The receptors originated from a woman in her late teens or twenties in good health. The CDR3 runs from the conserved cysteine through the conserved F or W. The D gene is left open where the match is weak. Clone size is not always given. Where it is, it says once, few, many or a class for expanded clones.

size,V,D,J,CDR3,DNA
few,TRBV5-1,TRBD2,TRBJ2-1,CASSLRLAGGLYNEQFF,TGCGCCAGCAGCTTACGACTAGCGGGAGGGTTATACAATGAGCAGTTCTTC
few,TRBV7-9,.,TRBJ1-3,CASSLVSTNSGNTIYF,TGTGCCAGCAGCTTAGTTTCGACCAACTCTGGAAACACCATATATTTT
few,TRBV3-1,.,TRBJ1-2,CASSQDVRVLRYGYTF,TGTGCCAGCAGCCAAGATGTGCGGGTTCTGCGATATGGCTACACCTTC
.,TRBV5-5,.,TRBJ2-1,CASSGELVGVIYNEQFF,TGTGCCAGCAGCGGAGAACTAGTCGGGGTCATTTACAATGAGCAGTTCTTC
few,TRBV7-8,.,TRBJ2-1,CASSTLGGLSSYNEQFF,TGTGCCAGCAGCACCCTTGGGGGCTTAAGCTCCTACAATGAGCAGTTCTTC
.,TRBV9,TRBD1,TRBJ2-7,CASSAGQGGYEQYF,TGTGCCAGCAGCGCCGGACAGGGTGGGTACGAGCAGTACTTC
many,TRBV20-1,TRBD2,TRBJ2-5,CSAIAGVPQETQYF,TGCAGTGCCATAGCGGGAGTACCTCAAGAGACCCAGTACTTC
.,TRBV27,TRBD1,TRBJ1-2,CASSSAGRGPTNYGYTF,TGTGCCAGCAGTTCAGCAGGCAGGGGGCCGACTAACTATGGCTACACCTTC
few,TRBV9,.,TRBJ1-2,CASSSAGQNYGYTF,TGTGCCAGCAGCTCCGCAGGGCAGAACTATGGCTACACCTTC
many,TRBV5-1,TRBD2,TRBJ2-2,CASSLLAGGTGELFF,TGTGCCAGCAGTCTACTAGCGGGGGGCACCGGGGAGCTGTTTTTT
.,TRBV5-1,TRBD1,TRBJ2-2,CASSLQPTGGGTGELFF,TGCGCCAGCAGCTTACAACCAACAGGGGGCGGCACCGGGGAGCTGTTTTTT
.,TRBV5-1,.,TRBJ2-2,CASRGFPNTGELFF,TGCGCCAGCAGGGGCTTTCCGAACACCGGGGAGCTGTTTTTT
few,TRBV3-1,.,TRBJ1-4,CASTPGRENEKLFF,TGTGCCAGCACCCCGGGGAGGGAGAATGAAAAACTGTTTTTT